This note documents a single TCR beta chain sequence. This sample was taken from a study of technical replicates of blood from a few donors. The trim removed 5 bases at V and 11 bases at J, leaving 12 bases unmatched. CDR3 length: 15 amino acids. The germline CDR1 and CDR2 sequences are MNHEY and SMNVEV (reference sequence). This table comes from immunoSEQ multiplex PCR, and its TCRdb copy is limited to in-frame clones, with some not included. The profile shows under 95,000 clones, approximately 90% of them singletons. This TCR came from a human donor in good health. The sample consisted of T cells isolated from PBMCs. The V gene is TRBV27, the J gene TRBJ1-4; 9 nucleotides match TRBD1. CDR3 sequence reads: CASSAGQGRGRKLFF. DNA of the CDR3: TGTGCCAGCAGTGCGGGACAGGGAAGGGGCAGGAAACTGTTTTTT.